Listed below are T cell receptor beta chains from one sample, sequenced in a study of blood T cell repertoires in COVID-19. Assay: immunoSEQ multiplex PCR; the TCRdb copy retains only in-frame clones and omits some. Of around 260,000 clones listed, around 87% are singletons. The material sequenced was peripheral blood. All receptors come from a man between 18 and 35 years old with active or convalescent COVID-19. CDR3s include the opening cysteine and the closing phenylalanine or tryptophan. The D gene is left open where the match is weak. Some rows mark clone size as missing; the rest say once, few, many or name a class of expanded clone.

v_call	j_call	d_call	clone_size	cdr3_length	cdr3_nt	cdr3_aa
TRBV9	TRBJ2-1	TRBD2	.	15	TGTGCCAGCAGCCCGAGCGGGGCCATAAGGAATGAGCAGTTCTTC	CASSPSGAIRNEQFF
TRBV7-2	TRBJ2-3	.	.	15	TGTGCCAGCAGTCTCGTGGGGGCAAGCACAGATACGCAGTATTTT	CASSLVGASTDTQYF
TRBV7-2	TRBJ1-5	TRBD1	.	16	TGTGCCAGCAGCCCCAAGGACAGGGTTAGCAATCAGCCCCAGCATTTT	CASSPKDRVSNQPQHF
TRBV4-2	TRBJ2-1	.	.	15	TGTGCCAGCAGCCAGGGTACTAGCTCCTACAATGAGCAGTTCTTC	CASSQGTSSYNEQFF
TRBV5-1	TRBJ1-1	.	.	14	TGCGCCAGCAGCTTCATGGTACGGGATATCGGAGCTTTCTTT	CASSFMVRDIGAFF
TRBV3-1/TRBV3-2	TRBJ2-5	.	.	15	TGTGCCAGCAGCCCCCGGGGTGGGGACCAAGAGACCCAGTACTTC	CASSPRGGDQETQYF
TRBV6-5	TRBJ2-2	.	.	15	TGTGCCAGCAGTCAAACCGGGACTGCGGCCGGGGAGCTGTTTTTT	CASSQTGTAAGELFF
TRBV27	TRBJ2-7	.	.	15	TGTGCCAGCAGTTTAAGCTTGGAGGGGGCAACCGAGCAGTACTTC	CASSLSLEGATEQYF
TRBV6-5	TRBJ1-2	.	.	13	TGTGCCAGCAGTCTCTTCCGGGGTGAGGGCTACACCTTC	CASSLFRGEGYTF
TRBV29-1	TRBJ2-7	TRBD1	.	13	TGCAGCGCTTGGACAGGGATTGGATACGAGCAGTACTTC	CSAWTGIGYEQYF
TRBV21-1	TRBJ1-6	.	few	16	TGTGCCTTCACAGACGGACTCCAACCTAACCATTCACCCCTCCACTTT	CAFTDGLQPNHSPLHF
TRBV27	TRBJ1-3	TRBD1	.	12	TGTGCCAGCCGGGACAGGGCTAACACCATATATTTT	CASRDRANTIYF
TRBV29-1	TRBJ2-1	TRBD1	.	13	TGCAGCACAATGACAGGGGTCGCAACTGAGCAGTTCTTC	CSTMTGVATEQFF
TRBV3-1/TRBV3-2	TRBJ2-3	TRBD2	.	20	TGTGCCAGCAGCCAACGGGGTGCAAGCGGGGGCCCTCCGGGCACAGATACGCAGTATTTT	CASSQRGASGGPPGTDTQYF
TRBV4-1	TRBJ2-3	.	.	13	TGCGCCAGCAGCCAAGACCTCACAGATACGCAGTATTTT	CASSQDLTDTQYF
TRBV11-2	TRBJ2-3	TRBD2	.	15	TGTGCCAGCAGCTACCTAGCGGGGCCCGCAGATACGCAGTATTTT	CASSYLAGPADTQYF
TRBV7-2	TRBJ1-2	TRBD1	.	13	TGTGCCAGCAGCCTATTTAACAGGGGCGGCTACACCTTC	CASSLFNRGGYTF
TRBV7-9	TRBJ2-3	.	.	14	TGTGCCAGCAGCTTTGGTATAGGCACAGATACGCAGTATTTT	CASSFGIGTDTQYF
TRBV28	TRBJ1-3	TRBD1	.	16	TGTGCCAGCAGTTTCGAAAGGGGGACAGCCGGAAACACCATATATTTT	CASSFERGTAGNTIYF
TRBV5-1	TRBJ2-7	TRBD2	.	15	TGCGCCAGCAGCCCCGGGGGGGGGCCTAACTACGAGCAGTACTTC	CASSPGGGPNYEQYF
TRBV11-2	TRBJ2-3	.	.	14	TGTGCCAGCAGCTTAGATCGGTTCACAGATACGCAGTATTTT	CASSLDRFTDTQYF